This T cell receptor beta chain emerged from a study of CD8+ T cells in alopecia areata. Study observations and caveats: Lesional tissue from the scalp (especially in alopecia totalis/universalis) showed higher clonality than normal scalp.

This clone occurred a few times. What it recognizes is unknown. The CDR3 spans 14 residues. Germline CDR1 and CDR2: GTSNPN and SVGIG (reference sequence). Trimming removed 0 bases from V and 5 bases from J; junction bases left unmatched: 3. The sequencing template was cDNA reverse transcribed from extracted RNA. Clones were sequenced by immunoSEQ multiplex PCR, and TCRdb holds only the in-frame ones, with some missing. The sample includes about 140,000 clones, roughly 50% of them seen just once. J is TRBJ1-5 and V is TRBV30; 8 nucleotides line up with TRBD1. This receptor was obtained from a human donor in good health. The sample was CD4+ T cells sorted from blood. The CDR3, as DNA: TGTGCCTGGAGTGTCTCAGGGGGCTATCAGCCCCAGCATTTT. This translates into CAWSVSGGYQPQHF.